The 10 T cell receptor beta chains below were found in one sample sequenced in a study of blood T cell repertoires in COVID-19. Here immunoSEQ multiplex PCR was the method, and the copy in TCRdb shows in-frame clones only, minus some. The table lists about 180,000 clones, 80% of them singletons. Sequences were obtained from PBMCs or T cells enriched from blood (not recorded which). The origin of the receptors is a man between 60 and 70 years old who had been exposed to COVID-19.

The chain carries TRBV30 and TRBJ2-3; 8 bases align to TRBD2. The germline V gene encodes CDR1 GTSNPN and CDR2 SVGIG (reference sequence). Trimming removed 5 bases from V and 0 bases from J; junction bases left unmatched: 7. There are 15 residues in the CDR3. The CDR3: CAWGFSGTSTDTQYF. As DNA, the CDR3 is TGTGCCTGGGGTTTTAGCGGGACTAGCACAGATACGCAGTATTTT.

The chain has TRBV5-4 and TRBJ2-7; the match to TRBD1 covers 8 bases. This CDR3 is 16 amino acids long. Looked up from germline, CDR1 is SGHNT and CDR2 is YYREEE (reference sequence). Trimming cost V 4 bases and J 2 bases; bases outside gene matches: 11. The CDR3 DNA sequence: TGTGCCAGCAGCCCCTCGAGGCAGGGGGCAACCTACGAGCAGTACTTC. Translated: CASSPSRQGATYEQYF.

V and J are TRBV24-1 and TRBJ2-1, with D maybe TRBD2 (5 bases). CDR3 length: 18 residues. Trimming took off 5 bases at V and 4 bases at J, with 23 bases between the two ends. Germline CDR1 KGHDR, CDR2 SFDVKD. Here the CDR3 DNA reads TGTGCCACCAGTGGGGTTAATAGCGTTTCCACCCTTTACAATGAGCAGTTCTTC. Translating it yields CATSGVNSVSTLYNEQFF.

This clone was seen once. This chain links TRBV7-3 with TRBJ2-2, with 10 bases matching TRBD2. From germline, CDR1 is SGHTA and CDR2 FQGTGA. The junction had 10 bases not matched to a gene; V was cut back by 5 bases and J by 7 bases. The CDR3 is made up of 16 amino acids. The CDR3 sequence is CASSPRPSGSGGELFF. The CDR3 DNA reads as TGTGCCAGCAGCCCTCGTCCTAGCGGGAGTGGCGGGGAGCTGTTTTTT.

The chain carries TRBV6-5 and TRBJ1-2; D gene unclear. The germline V gene encodes CDR1 MNHEY and CDR2 SVGAGI. The length of the CDR3 is 13 residues. The V end lost 0 bases, the J end lost 5 bases, and 7 bases lay between the germline ends. CDR3 residues: CASSYSTLYGYTF. The CDR3 nucleotides read TGTGCCAGCAGTTACTCGACTTTGTATGGCTACACCTTC.

This sequence joins TRBV19 and TRBJ2-7; D possibly corresponds to TRBD1 (6 bases). The germline V gene has CDR1 LNHDA and CDR2 SQIVND (reference sequence). This CDR3 has 14 amino acids. V was cut by 5 bases and J by 2 bases, with 13 bases left in between. The DNA of the CDR3 is TGTGCCAGTAGTCCGACCGGGACAACCTACGAGCAGTACTTC. This translates into CASSPTGTTYEQYF.

The genes are TRBV5-1 and TRBJ2-3, with 10 bases fitting TRBD2. Germline V gives CDR1 SGHRS, CDR2 YFSETQ. The CDR3 is made up of 16 amino acids. The trim removed 4 bases at V and 4 bases at J, leaving 9 bases unmatched. The CDR3 region is CASSPGSGRASDTQYF. The CDR3 nucleotides are TGCGCCAGCAGCCCAGGAAGCGGGAGGGCTTCAGATACGCAGTATTTT.

The chain combines TRBV11-3 with TRBJ2-7, with TRBD2 identical over 13 bases. The V gene end was trimmed by 3 bases and the J gene end by 3 bases; junction bases not matched to a gene: 2. Germline V gives CDR1 SGHNT, CDR2 YENEEA. The CDR3 is 15 amino acids. The CDR3 DNA follows: TGTGCCAGCAGCTTGGGACTAGCGGGAAGCTACGAGCAGTACTTC. Its protein is CASSLGLAGSYEQYF.

This clone was counted once. The gene calls are TRBV5-6 and TRBJ1-5; a weak D match, TRBD1 (6 bases). Germline V gene sequence: CDR1 SGHDT, CDR2 YYEEEE. Trimming took 4 bases from V and 11 from J, leaving 13 bases between them. The CDR3 extends over 12 amino acids. CDR3 nucleotide sequence: TGTGCCAGCAGCCTAAACAGGGAAGCCCAGCATTTT. It is translated as CASSLNREAQHF.

J is TRBJ2-1 and V is TRBV5-1, with 11 bases fitting TRBD2. V was clipped by 4 bases and J by 6 bases; unmatched bases: 12. CDR3 length: 17 residues. Germline CDR1 SGHRS, CDR2 YFSETQ. The CDR3: CASSTLLAGALGNEQFF. The CDR3 DNA is TGCGCCAGCAGCACTCTACTAGCGGGGGCCCTAGGCAATGAGCAGTTCTTC.